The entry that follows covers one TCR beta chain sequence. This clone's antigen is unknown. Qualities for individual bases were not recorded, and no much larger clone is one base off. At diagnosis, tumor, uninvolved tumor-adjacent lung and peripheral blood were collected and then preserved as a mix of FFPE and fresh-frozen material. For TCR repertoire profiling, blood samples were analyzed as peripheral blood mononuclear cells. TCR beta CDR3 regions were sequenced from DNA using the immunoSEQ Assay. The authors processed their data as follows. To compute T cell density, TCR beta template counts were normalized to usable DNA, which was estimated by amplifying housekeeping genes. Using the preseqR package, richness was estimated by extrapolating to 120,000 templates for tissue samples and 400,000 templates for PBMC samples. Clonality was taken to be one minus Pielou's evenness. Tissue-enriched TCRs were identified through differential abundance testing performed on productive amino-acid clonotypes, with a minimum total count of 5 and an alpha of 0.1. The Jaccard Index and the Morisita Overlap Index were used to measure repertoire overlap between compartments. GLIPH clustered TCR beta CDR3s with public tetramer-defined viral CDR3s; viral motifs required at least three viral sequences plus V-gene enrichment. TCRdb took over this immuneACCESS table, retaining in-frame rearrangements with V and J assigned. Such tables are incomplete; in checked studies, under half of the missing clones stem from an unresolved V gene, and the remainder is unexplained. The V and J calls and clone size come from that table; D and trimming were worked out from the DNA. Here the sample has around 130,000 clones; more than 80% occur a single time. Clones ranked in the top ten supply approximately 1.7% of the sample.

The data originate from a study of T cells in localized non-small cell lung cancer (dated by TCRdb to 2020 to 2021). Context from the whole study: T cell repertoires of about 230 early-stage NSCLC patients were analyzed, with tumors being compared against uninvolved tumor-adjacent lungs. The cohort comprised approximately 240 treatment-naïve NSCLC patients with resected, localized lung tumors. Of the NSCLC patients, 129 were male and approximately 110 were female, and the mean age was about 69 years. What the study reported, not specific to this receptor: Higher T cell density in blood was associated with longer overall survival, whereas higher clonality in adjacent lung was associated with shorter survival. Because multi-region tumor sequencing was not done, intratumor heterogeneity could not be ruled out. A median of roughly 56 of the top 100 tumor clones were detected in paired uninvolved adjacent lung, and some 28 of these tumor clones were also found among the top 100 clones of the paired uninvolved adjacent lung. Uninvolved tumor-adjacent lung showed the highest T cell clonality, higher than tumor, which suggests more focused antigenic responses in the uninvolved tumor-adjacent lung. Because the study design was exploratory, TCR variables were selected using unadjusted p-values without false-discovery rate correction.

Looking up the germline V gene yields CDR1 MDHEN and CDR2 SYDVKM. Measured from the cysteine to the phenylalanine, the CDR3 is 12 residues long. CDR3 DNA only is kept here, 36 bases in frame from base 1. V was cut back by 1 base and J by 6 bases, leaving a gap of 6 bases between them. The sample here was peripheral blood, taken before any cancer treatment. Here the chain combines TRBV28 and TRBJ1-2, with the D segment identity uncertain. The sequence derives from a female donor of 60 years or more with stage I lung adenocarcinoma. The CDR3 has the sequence CASSLSSDGYTF. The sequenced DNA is TGTGCCAGCAGTTTATCTTCTGATGGCTACACCTTC.